The rows below give T cell receptor beta chains drawn from one sample of a study of cytomegalovirus exposure and HLA in healthy donors. Sequenced by immunoSEQ multiplex PCR; TCRdb stores in-frame clones only, minus some. The sample includes 140,000 or so clones, about 87% of them seen just once. Sequencing was carried out using PBMCs. The source is a man between 18 and 35 years old in good health and CMV-seropositive. CDR3s include the opening cysteine and the closing phenylalanine or tryptophan. The D gene is left open where the match is weak. Clone size is given for some rows only: seen once, a few or many times, or a class if the clone is expanded.

v_gene	abundance	j_gene	d_gene	CDR3aa	CDR3nt
TRBV6-1	.	TRBJ2-2	TRBD2	CATLAENTGELFF	TGTGCCACCCTAGCGGAAAACACCGGGGAGCTGTTTTTT
TRBV5-1	.	TRBJ1-5	.	CASRPGTSNQPQHF	TGCGCCAGCCGCCCGGGGACAAGCAATCAGCCCCAGCATTTT
TRBV25-1	.	TRBJ1-1	.	CASSENDRKMNTEAFF	TGTGCCAGCAGTGAGAATGACAGAAAAATGAACACTGAAGCTTTCTTT
TRBV6-1	.	TRBJ1-4	.	CATNTGTLDEKLFF	TGTGCCACCAACACAGGGACCTTGGATGAAAAACTGTTTTTT
TRBV7-8	once	TRBJ2-7	.	CASSFRATYEQYF	TGTGCCAGCAGCTTCAGGGCCACCTACGAGCAGTACTTC
TRBV6-5	.	TRBJ2-3	TRBD2	CASSYPLAGFTDTQYF	TGTGCCAGCAGTTACCCGCTAGCGGGCTTCACAGATACGCAGTATTTT
TRBV5-4	.	TRBJ2-3	TRBD2	CASSLGLAGVGDTQYF	TGTGCCAGCAGCTTGGGACTAGCGGGAGTAGGAGATACGCAGTATTTT
TRBV7-9	once	TRBJ2-5	TRBD2	CASSVAGGGQETQYF	TGTGCCAGCAGCGTAGCGGGGGGGGGACAAGAGACCCAGTACTTC
TRBV5-1	.	TRBJ1-2	.	CASSLEGVAGYTF	TGCGCCAGCAGCTTGGAAGGGGTGGCGGGCTACACCTTC
TRBV4-1	.	TRBJ1-1	.	CASRGVPLNTEAFF	TGCGCCAGCCGGGGGGTACCGCTGAACACTGAAGCTTTCTTT
TRBV7-2	few	TRBJ2-7	TRBD1	CASSLVGQGGVYEQYF	TGTGCCAGCAGCTTAGTGGGACAGGGGGGAGTCTACGAGCAGTACTTC
TRBV2	.	TRBJ2-2	TRBD1	CASNGRGGLSFLNTGELFF	TGTGCCAGCAACGGCCGAGGGGGCCTATCCTTCCTGAACACCGGGGAGCTGTTTTTT
TRBV2	.	TRBJ1-2	.	CASSEGGNYGYTF	TGTGCCAGCAGTGAGGGGGGGAACTATGGCTACACCTTC
TRBV30	.	TRBJ1-3	TRBD1	CAWNEQGRPGNTIYF	TGTGCCTGGAATGAACAGGGGAGGCCTGGAAACACCATATATTTT
TRBV19	.	TRBJ1-5	.	CASSIRGGGQPQHF	TGTGCCAGTAGTATAAGGGGAGGAGGACAGCCCCAGCATTTT
TRBV5-8	.	TRBJ2-5	TRBD2	CASSFGTSGGWYQETQYF	TGTGCCAGCAGTTTCGGGACTAGCGGGGGATGGTACCAAGAGACCCAGTACTTC
TRBV19	.	TRBJ2-1	TRBD1	CASSITGQVPNEQFF	TGTGCCAGTAGTATTACAGGACAGGTACCGAATGAGCAGTTCTTC
TRBV5-1	.	TRBJ1-2	.	CASSLDSNYGYTF	TGCGCCAGCAGCTTGGACTCGAACTATGGCTACACCTTC
TRBV5-1	.	TRBJ1-4	.	CASSLLGGEKLFF	TGCGCCAGCAGCTTATTGGGCGGGGAAAAACTGTTTTTT
TRBV27	.	TRBJ2-5	.	CASSLNANWETQYF	TGTGCCAGCAGTTTAAATGCCAACTGGGAGACCCAGTACTTC
TRBV28	.	TRBJ1-5	.	CASSPLQGMHNQPQHF	TGTGCCAGCAGTCCACTACAGGGAATGCACAATCAGCCCCAGCATTTT
TRBV11-3	.	TRBJ2-3	TRBD2	CASSSRGSTDTQYF	TGTGCCAGCAGCTCGCGGGGGAGCACAGATACGCAGTATTTT
TRBV19	.	TRBJ1-1	TRBD1	CASGTPGQATEAFF	TGTGCCAGTGGGACACCGGGACAGGCCACTGAAGCTTTCTTT
TRBV6-5	.	TRBJ2-3	.	CASSRGKWGTDTQYF	TGTGCCTCCTCCAGAGGCAAATGGGGCACAGATACGCAGTATTTT
TRBV4-1	once	TRBJ1-1	.	CASSRDTLTGTEAFF	TGCGCCAGCTCCAGGGACACCCTAACGGGCACTGAAGCTTTCTTT
TRBV6-6	.	TRBJ1-2	.	CASIERGRRDGYTF	TGTGCCAGCATCGAAAGGGGAAGGAGGGATGGCTACACCTTC
TRBV15	.	TRBJ1-1	.	CATSRERQPNTEAFF	TGTGCCACCAGCAGAGAGCGTCAACCGAACACTGAAGCTTTCTTT
TRBV30	.	TRBJ1-3	.	CAWTQGSANTIYF	TGTGCCTGGACACAGGGTTCTGCAAACACCATATATTTT
TRBV7-9	.	TRBJ2-2	TRBD2	CASSASGDAGELFF	TGTGCCAGCAGCGCCAGCGGGGATGCCGGGGAGCTGTTTTTT
TRBV29-1	.	TRBJ2-7	TRBD2	CSVAPGTSGYEQYF	TGCAGCGTTGCCCCCGGGACTAGCGGCTACGAGCAGTACTTC
TRBV2	few	TRBJ1-6	.	CASSEIAGGVSPLHF	TGTGCCAGCAGTGAGATAGCGGGGGGAGTCTCACCCCTCCACTTT
TRBV28	.	TRBJ1-1	TRBD1	CASSFSGGNTEAFF	TGTGCCAGCAGTTTTTCAGGGGGAAACACTGAAGCTTTCTTT
TRBV5-4	.	TRBJ1-1	TRBD1	CASSPGAGGTEAFF	TGTGCCAGCAGCCCCGGGGCAGGGGGCACTGAAGCTTTCTTT
TRBV5-1	.	TRBJ1-6	.	CASQPPGDNSPLHF	TGCGCCAGCCAGCCCCCCGGGGATAATTCACCCCTCCACTTT
TRBV9	once	TRBJ1-1	.	CASSPRSRGDTEAFF	TGTGCCAGCAGCCCGAGGAGCAGGGGTGACACTGAAGCTTTCTTT
TRBV7-9	.	TRBJ2-7	TRBD1	CASSLGTGNYEQYF	TGTGCCAGCAGCTTAGGGACAGGGAACTACGAGCAGTACTTC
TRBV19	.	TRBJ2-1	TRBD2	CASSPGSGAEQFF	TGTGCCAGTAGTCCAGGGAGCGGGGCTGAGCAGTTCTTC
TRBV6-5	.	TRBJ1-2	TRBD1	CASTAGQTFNYGYTF	TGTGCCAGCACCGCGGGACAGACCTTTAACTATGGCTACACCTTC
TRBV4-1	.	TRBJ2-3	.	CASSQAIGQSGTDTQYF	TGCGCCAGCAGCCAAGCTATTGGACAGTCGGGAACAGATACGCAGTATTTT
TRBV18	.	TRBJ2-1	TRBD2	CASSPTNRAGANEQFF	TGTGCCAGCTCACCCACCAACCGGGCGGGAGCCAATGAGCAGTTCTTC
TRBV28	.	TRBJ2-7	.	CASTQRGLDEQYF	TGTGCCAGCACCCAGCGTGGCCTCGACGAGCAGTACTTC
TRBV13	.	TRBJ2-1	TRBD2	CASMGASGDTYNEQFF	TGTGCCAGCATGGGGGCTAGCGGGGACACCTACAATGAGCAGTTCTTC
TRBV7-2	.	TRBJ2-7	.	CASSLAGPYEQYF	TGTGCCAGCAGCCTCGCGGGCCCTTACGAGCAGTACTTC
TRBV5-1	.	TRBJ2-2	TRBD1	CASSGGQGASNTGELFF	TGCGCCAGCAGCGGCGGACAGGGGGCGTCGAACACCGGGGAGCTGTTTTTT
TRBV4-1	.	TRBJ1-1	.	CASSLGWGQENTEAFF	TGCGCCAGCAGCCTAGGGTGGGGGCAGGAGAACACTGAAGCTTTCTTT
TRBV11-2	once	TRBJ2-1	.	CASSTPFDGYNEQFF	TGTGCCAGCAGCACCCCGTTTGACGGGTACAATGAGCAGTTCTTC
TRBV6-1	.	TRBJ2-1	.	CASGSSGRYNEQFF	TGTGCCAGTGGTTCCAGCGGGCGTTACAATGAGCAGTTCTTC
TRBV7-9	.	TRBJ1-1	.	CASSLEVGEAFF	TGTGCCAGCAGCTTAGAAGTCGGGGAAGCTTTCTTT
TRBV9	.	TRBJ2-1	TRBD2	CASSEGLAGFTYNEQFF	TGTGCCAGCAGCGAGGGACTAGCGGGGTTTACGTACAATGAGCAGTTCTTC
TRBV28	.	TRBJ1-2	.	CASSSPAGGSGYTF	TGTGCCAGCAGTTCCCCGGCAGGAGGGAGTGGCTACACCTTC
TRBV27	.	TRBJ2-2	TRBD2	CATRLAGGNNGELFF	TGTGCCACAAGACTAGCGGGAGGGAATAACGGGGAGCTGTTTTTT
TRBV4-1	.	TRBJ1-1	.	CASSQVRVINTEAFF	TGCGCCAGCAGCCAAGTGAGGGTAATCAACACTGAAGCTTTCTTT
TRBV7-9	.	TRBJ2-3	.	CASSLVMGHTDTQYF	TGTGCCAGCAGCTTAGTTATGGGGCACACAGATACGCAGTATTTT
TRBV5-1	.	TRBJ1-2	.	CASTRKETDSPVGYTF	TGCGCCAGCACCCGGAAAGAGACGGACAGTCCGGTCGGCTACACCTTC
TRBV6-1	.	TRBJ2-1	.	CASSEVAERIYNEQFF	TGTGCCAGCAGTGAAGTAGCCGAGCGGATCTACAATGAGCAGTTCTTC
TRBV14	.	TRBJ1-2	.	CASSRSTPTVGGYTF	TGTGCCAGCAGCCGCTCGACACCCACGGTGGGTGGCTACACCTTC
TRBV27	.	TRBJ2-1	.	CASSRGSGSGLYNEQFF	TGTGCCAGCAGTAGGGGGTCTGGTAGCGGGCTTTACAATGAGCAGTTCTTC